This T cell receptor (beta chain) was recovered during a study of CD8 T cells in Susac syndrome. Study details: There were about 6 sequenced Susac syndrome patients with active disease and under ten in remission. Each patient with Susac syndrome, at the time of blood draw, was therapy-naive, on corticosteroids, or on intravenous immunoglobulin alone.

Negative isolation was applied to CD8+ and CD4+ T cells, and FACS enrichment was applied to TEMRA cells. Germline V gene sequence: CDR1 KGHSH, CDR2 LQKENI. The CDR3 spans 14 residues. V was clipped by 3 bases and J by 4 bases; unmatched bases: 4. The RNA input was about 0.5 to 1 ug, and it was reverse transcribed with random hexamers. TCR beta CDR3 was amplified by immunoSEQ covering 54 Vbeta and 13 Jbeta. TCRdb ran MiXCR on the immunoSEQ multiplex PCR reads and lists one entry per CDR3 protein. The data contain some 110,000 distinct CDR3 sequences, nearly 96% of them singletons. The chain combines TRBV18 with TRBJ2-5, with 8 bases fitting TRBD1. This TCR derives from a human donor with Susac syndrome. Sequencing was done on a sample of CD4+ T cells from PBMCs. The DNA for the CDR3 is TGTGCCAGCTCACCGGACAGGGTTCGAGAGACCCAGTACTTC. Residues: CASSPDRVRETQYF.